This T cell receptor beta chain was identified in a study of blood T cell repertoires in COVID-19 (dated by TCRdb to the early 2020s). For context, the study as a whole: Collaborator samples came from the United States, Italy and Spain and covered acute and convalescent phases of COVID-19. The prospective study material was composed of cDNA or gDNA derived from T cells, B-cell-depleted T cells, or PBMCs. The dataset comprised deeply sampled blood TCRbeta repertoires from subjects exposed to, actively infected with, or recovered from COVID-19. A freely available public database, intended as a resource for researchers studying the immune response to SARS-CoV-2, is where the repertoires were released. Samples were obtained from the ongoing ImmuneRACE study (first 160 participants) and from 1,000 to 1,500 subjects provided by 6 global collaborators. Sample metadata almost always included a de-identified subject ID, COVID-19 status, age in years and sex. HLA class I and class II types, where available, came from metadata supplied by the sample provider rather than from assay-based typing.

TCRbeta CDR3 regions were amplified from genomic DNA by means of the immunoSEQ Assay, a bias-controlled multiplex PCR. From the authors' description of their analysis: Within the assay, amplification of reference gene primers was used to estimate how many nucleated cells each sample contained. To quantify the absolute abundance of each unique TCRbeta CDR3 rearrangement, sequence reads were collapsed and filtered. For each sample, productive Simpson clonality was calculated by taking the square root of Simpson's diversity index across productive rearrangements. TCRdb obtained this table from immuneACCESS and retained in-frame rearrangements with V and J assigned. These tables miss some clones; where compared with another copy, unresolved V genes account for less than half of the shortfall, and the remainder is unexplained. Clone size and V and J calls were adopted from that table, with D and trimming inferred from the DNA. The sample table lists 230,000 or so clones, 80% to 85% of them with a count of one. The ten top clones hold more than 3% of the sample.

The study at large found these results: The quantity of clinical and demographic metadata differed by source and by participant and was supplied without curation.

This clone occurred a few times. This clone's antigen is unknown. Nothing much larger sits one base from this clone, and base qualities are not available. Via the germline V gene (reference sequence), CDR1 is DFQATT and CDR2 SNEGSKA. Compared with germline, V lacks 4 bases and J lacks 6 bases; bases without a gene match: 8. Counted from cysteine to phenylalanine, this CDR3 has 14 amino acids. Only the CDR3 DNA is retained, 42 bases long and in frame from the first base. Enrolling through a virtual design, the prospective study's participants ranged in age from roughly 18 to 95 years and lived across about two dozen United States geographic areas. In the prospective study, participants were assigned to cohorts based on the clinical history participants reported in a screening survey and a study questionnaire. For ImmuneRACE Cohort 3, a participant was defined as recovered based on two consecutive negative NP/OP PCR tests, clearance by a healthcare professional, or resolution of symptoms. Mobile phlebotomists in the prospective study collected whole blood, serum and a nasopharyngeal or oropharyngeal swab from every participant. Over a roughly two-month period, participants in the prospective study had the option of providing additional blood draws and questionnaires. Prospective study blood samples were shipped either frozen or at room temperature before DNA extraction.

Rearrangement joined TRBV20-1 to TRBJ2-7, with 11 central nucleotides matching TRBD2. This receptor was obtained from a man aged 50-59 years who had recovered from COVID-19. The specimen sequenced was PBMCs or T cells enriched from blood (not recorded which). The CDR3 reads as follows: CSANELAGASEQYF. The DNA sequence is as follows: TGCAGTGCTAATGAACTAGCGGGAGCTAGCGAGCAGTACTTC.